The TCR beta chain described here comes from a study of blood T cells in healthy people across ages. A J-beta primer mix and a sample-barcoded 5' primer were used in a second PCR of roughly 6 to 11 cycles. TCRdb redid the calling of the 5' RACE reads with MiXCR, one entry per CDR3 protein. The table lists hundreds of thousands of distinct CDR3 sequences, around 68% of them singletons, with around a quarter in the top ten. Per the germline V gene, CDR1 is SGHTA and CDR2 is FQGNSA. The CDR3 covers 12 residues. Trimming left V 5 bases short and J 5 bases short, with 9 bases between. This clonotype was counted between two and nine times.

This TCR was sampled from a man aged 25 to 40 in good health. Sequenced input: blood. This rearrangement joins TRBV7-2 to TRBJ2-5; D uncertain. CDR3 coding DNA: TGTGCCAGCAGCCCCCACAGCGAGACCCAGTACTTC. Protein: CASSPHSETQYF. Combining the CDR3 with reference TRBV7-2 and TRBJ2-5 gives the whole variable domain GAGVSQSPSNKVTEKGKDVELRCDPISGHTALYWYRQSLGQGLEFLIYFQGNSAPDKSGLPSDRFSAERTGGSVSTLTIQRTQQEDSAVYLCASSPHSETQYFGPGTRLLVL.